A selection of T cell receptor beta chains follows, all from one sample in a study of cytomegalovirus exposure and HLA in healthy donors. Measured with immunoSEQ multiplex PCR; TCRdb has only the in-frame clones, and not every one. Among about 160,000 clones listed, around nine tenths were seen once. The sample taken for sequencing was PBMCs. These receptors originate from a woman aged 18-35 years in good health and CMV-seropositive. CDR3s include the opening cysteine and the closing phenylalanine or tryptophan. Each record gives: J gene, V gene, D gene, CDR3 length, clone size, CDR3 protein, CDR3 DNA. The D gene is left open where the match is weak. Size is stated for part of the rows, as once, few or many counts, or as a class when the clone is expanded.

j_gene: TRBJ1-5
v_gene: TRBV5-1
d_gene: -
len: 15
abundance: -
CDR3aa: CASSLDGDSGQPQHF
CDR3nt: TGCGCCAGCAGCTTGGACGGCGACTCGGGTCAGCCCCAGCATTTT

j_gene: TRBJ1-5
v_gene: TRBV28
d_gene: -
len: 14
abundance: -
CDR3aa: CASTPQGAGQPQHF
CDR3nt: TGTGCCAGCACTCCCCAGGGCGCCGGCCAGCCCCAGCATTTT

j_gene: TRBJ2-1
v_gene: TRBV7-2
d_gene: TRBD2
len: 15
abundance: few
CDR3aa: CASSKGLAGANEQFF
CDR3nt: TGTGCCAGCAGCAAGGGACTAGCGGGAGCCAATGAGCAGTTCTTC

j_gene: TRBJ1-2
v_gene: TRBV2
d_gene: TRBD1
len: 13
abundance: -
CDR3aa: CASSLTGGNGYTF
CDR3nt: TGTGCCAGCAGTCTGACAGGGGGCAACGGCTACACCTTC

j_gene: TRBJ2-7
v_gene: TRBV14
d_gene: -
len: 13
abundance: -
CDR3aa: CASSQAAKYEQYF
CDR3nt: TGTGCCAGCAGCCAAGCCGCGAAGTACGAGCAGTACTTC

j_gene: TRBJ2-7
v_gene: TRBV11-2
d_gene: TRBD2
len: 13
abundance: -
CDR3aa: CASSLGTSGEQYF
CDR3nt: TGTGCCAGCAGCTTAGGGACTAGCGGCGAGCAGTACTTC

j_gene: TRBJ2-6
v_gene: TRBV5-4
d_gene: -
len: 15
abundance: few
CDR3aa: CASSPQGSGANVLTF
CDR3nt: TGTGCCAGCAGTCCGCAGGGCTCTGGGGCCAACGTCCTGACTTTC

j_gene: TRBJ2-5
v_gene: TRBV29-1
d_gene: TRBD2
len: 14
abundance: -
CDR3aa: CSVAGGRVVETQYF
CDR3nt: TGCAGCGTGGCTGGCGGGAGAGTGGTGGAGACCCAGTACTTC

j_gene: TRBJ1-2
v_gene: TRBV4-1
d_gene: -
len: 13
abundance: once
CDR3aa: CASSQAERSGYTF
CDR3nt: TGCGCCAGCAGCCAAGCGGAAAGGAGCGGCTACACCTTC

j_gene: TRBJ2-1
v_gene: TRBV6-5
d_gene: TRBD2
len: 12
abundance: -
CDR3aa: CASSGTSDEQFF
CDR3nt: TGTGCCAGCAGTGGTACTAGCGATGAGCAGTTCTTC

j_gene: TRBJ2-3
v_gene: TRBV4-3
d_gene: -
len: 15
abundance: -
CDR3aa: CASSQVPTSTDTQYF
CDR3nt: TGCGCCAGCAGCCAAGTTCCAACTAGCACAGATACGCAGTATTTT

j_gene: TRBJ2-2
v_gene: TRBV7-3
d_gene: -
len: 13
abundance: -
CDR3aa: CASSAQLTGELFF
CDR3nt: TGTGCCAGCAGCGCACAGTTAACCGGGGAGCTGTTTTTT

j_gene: TRBJ1-2
v_gene: TRBV7-2
d_gene: -
len: 16
abundance: -
CDR3aa: CASSPEGGSANYGYTF
CDR3nt: TGTGCCAGCAGCCCAGAGGGAGGGAGCGCTAACTATGGCTACACCTTC

j_gene: TRBJ2-7
v_gene: TRBV4-2
d_gene: -
len: 14
abundance: few
CDR3aa: CASSQELGRDEQYF
CDR3nt: TGTGCCAGCAGCCAAGAGTTAGGCAGGGACGAGCAGTACTTC

j_gene: TRBJ2-7
v_gene: TRBV5-1
d_gene: TRBD2
len: 17
abundance: -
CDR3aa: CASSCILTSGRSDEQYF
CDR3nt: TGCGCCAGCAGCTGCATTCTTACTAGCGGGAGATCTGACGAGCAGTACTTC

j_gene: TRBJ2-5
v_gene: TRBV25-1
d_gene: -
len: 11
abundance: -
CDR3aa: CASSESRTQYF
CDR3nt: TGTGCCAGCAGTGAATCGCGGACCCAGTACTTC

j_gene: TRBJ2-1
v_gene: TRBV6-1
d_gene: TRBD1
len: 14
abundance: -
CDR3aa: CASSEQPGQGKQFF
CDR3nt: TGTGCCAGCAGTGAACAACCGGGACAGGGAAAGCAGTTCTTC

j_gene: TRBJ2-3
v_gene: TRBV19
d_gene: TRBD1
len: 16
abundance: -
CDR3aa: CASTTIPGQRTDTQYF
CDR3nt: TGTGCCAGTACTACCATACCGGGACAGCGCACAGATACGCAGTATTTT

j_gene: TRBJ2-2
v_gene: TRBV5-8
d_gene: -
len: 15
abundance: -
CDR3aa: CASSSQDSNTGELFF
CDR3nt: TGTGCCAGCAGCTCACAGGATTCGAACACCGGGGAGCTGTTTTTT

j_gene: TRBJ2-7
v_gene: TRBV9
d_gene: -
len: 14
abundance: few
CDR3aa: CASSVEEDLDEQYF
CDR3nt: TGTGCCAGCAGCGTAGAGGAGGATTTGGACGAGCAGTACTTC

j_gene: TRBJ2-2
v_gene: TRBV27
d_gene: -
len: 15
abundance: -
CDR3aa: CASRPFTANTGELFF
CDR3nt: TGTGCCAGCAGACCCTTTACGGCGAACACCGGGGAGCTGTTTTTT

j_gene: TRBJ2-2
v_gene: TRBV27
d_gene: TRBD1
len: 15
abundance: -
CDR3aa: CASSPGTGVVGELFF
CDR3nt: TGTGCCAGCAGTCCCGGGACAGGGGTCGTCGGGGAGCTGTTTTTT

j_gene: TRBJ2-1
v_gene: TRBV11-2
d_gene: -
len: 12
abundance: -
CDR3aa: CASSLRVNEQFF
CDR3nt: TGTGCCAGCAGCTTAAGAGTCAATGAGCAGTTCTTC

j_gene: TRBJ2-2
v_gene: TRBV19
d_gene: -
len: 13
abundance: -
CDR3aa: CASSIGGSGELFF
CDR3nt: TGTGCCAGTAGTATAGGAGGATCCGGGGAGCTGTTTTTT

j_gene: TRBJ1-1
v_gene: TRBV6-5
d_gene: -
len: 15
abundance: -
CDR3aa: CASSYRTGRKTEAFF
CDR3nt: TGTGCCAGCAGTTATCGAACAGGGCGAAAAACTGAAGCTTTCTTT

j_gene: TRBJ1-3
v_gene: TRBV6-6
d_gene: -
len: 15
abundance: -
CDR3aa: CASSYSRTSGNTIYF
CDR3nt: TGTGCCAGCAGTTACTCGCGGACTTCGGGAAACACCATATATTTT

j_gene: TRBJ2-2
v_gene: TRBV10-3
d_gene: TRBD1
len: 14
abundance: -
CDR3aa: CAIRTGVNTGELFF
CDR3nt: TGTGCCATCCGGACAGGGGTGAACACCGGGGAGCTGTTTTTT

j_gene: TRBJ2-5
v_gene: TRBV29-1
d_gene: TRBD1
len: 15
abundance: -
CDR3aa: CSVPGTGGRQETQYF
CDR3nt: TGCAGCGTGCCTGGGACAGGGGGCCGGCAAGAGACCCAGTACTTC

j_gene: TRBJ1-2
v_gene: TRBV19
d_gene: TRBD1
len: 15
abundance: -
CDR3aa: CASTDQDRVGYGYTF
CDR3nt: TGTGCCAGTACCGACCAGGACAGGGTTGGATATGGCTACACCTTC

j_gene: TRBJ2-7
v_gene: TRBV7-9
d_gene: TRBD2
len: 15
abundance: few
CDR3aa: CASSPKAGGPNEQYF
CDR3nt: TGTGCCAGCAGCCCGAAAGCGGGAGGGCCTAACGAGCAGTACTTC

j_gene: TRBJ2-1
v_gene: TRBV4-1
d_gene: -
len: 14
abundance: -
CDR3aa: CASSQDQLGEEQFF
CDR3nt: TGCGCCAGCAGCCAAGATCAACTCGGTGAGGAGCAGTTCTTC

j_gene: TRBJ1-1
v_gene: TRBV7-3
d_gene: TRBD1
len: 17
abundance: -
CDR3aa: CASSLGQGAGVNTEAFF
CDR3nt: TGTGCCAGCAGCTTAGGTCAGGGGGCCGGAGTGAACACTGAAGCTTTCTTT

j_gene: TRBJ1-1
v_gene: TRBV11-3
d_gene: -
len: 17
abundance: -
CDR3aa: CASSLGVAGGLNTEAFF
CDR3nt: TGTGCCAGCAGCTTAGGGGTAGCGGGGGGCCTGAACACTGAAGCTTTCTTT

j_gene: TRBJ2-2
v_gene: TRBV18
d_gene: -
len: 14
abundance: -
CDR3aa: CASSPPVDTGELFF
CDR3nt: TGTGCCAGCTCACCACCCGTTGACACCGGGGAGCTGTTTTTT

j_gene: TRBJ2-1
v_gene: TRBV2
d_gene: -
len: 15
abundance: -
CDR3aa: CASSHPELTPNEQFF
CDR3nt: TGTGCCAGCAGTCACCCTGAGTTAACTCCCAATGAGCAGTTCTTC

j_gene: TRBJ1-2
v_gene: TRBV6-6
d_gene: -
len: 13
abundance: -
CDR3aa: CASSYRTDYGYTF
CDR3nt: TGTGCCAGCAGTTACAGGACAGACTATGGCTACACCTTC

j_gene: TRBJ2-5
v_gene: TRBV6-1
d_gene: TRBD2
len: 15
abundance: -
CDR3aa: CASSVPSGRVETQYF
CDR3nt: TGTGCCAGCAGTGTACCTAGCGGGAGAGTAGAGACCCAGTACTTC

j_gene: TRBJ2-1
v_gene: TRBV30
d_gene: TRBD2
len: 17
abundance: -
CDR3aa: CAWSVSRTSGPYNEQFF
CDR3nt: TGTGCCTGGAGTGTATCCCGGACTAGCGGACCCTACAATGAGCAGTTCTTC

j_gene: TRBJ2-5
v_gene: TRBV27
d_gene: -
len: 14
abundance: once
CDR3aa: CASRPSPGMETQYF
CDR3nt: TGTGCCAGCAGGCCCTCCCCAGGGATGGAGACCCAGTACTTC

j_gene: TRBJ1-4
v_gene: TRBV7-8
d_gene: -
len: 17
abundance: -
CDR3aa: CASSLARQLRTNEKLFF
CDR3nt: TGTGCCAGCAGCTTAGCGCGGCAGCTCCGAACTAATGAAAAACTGTTTTTT

j_gene: TRBJ1-1
v_gene: TRBV5-1
d_gene: -
len: 13
abundance: -
CDR3aa: CASSLTPNTEAFF
CDR3nt: TGCGCCAGCAGCTTGACACCGAACACTGAAGCTTTCTTT

j_gene: TRBJ2-2
v_gene: TRBV11-2
d_gene: TRBD1
len: 15
abundance: -
CDR3aa: CASSLVTGGPGELFF
CDR3nt: TGTGCCAGCAGCTTGGTCACAGGGGGCCCCGGGGAGCTGTTTTTT

j_gene: TRBJ2-2
v_gene: TRBV18
d_gene: TRBD2
len: 16
abundance: -
CDR3aa: CASSPRTSGSTGELFF
CDR3nt: TGTGCCAGCTCACCTCGGACTAGCGGGAGCACCGGGGAGCTGTTTTTT

j_gene: TRBJ1-2
v_gene: TRBV19
d_gene: -
len: 13
abundance: -
CDR3aa: CASSRGLNYGYTF
CDR3nt: TGTGCCAGTAGTAGGGGACTTAACTATGGCTACACCTTC

j_gene: TRBJ2-7
v_gene: TRBV18
d_gene: TRBD1
len: 13
abundance: -
CDR3aa: CASSPDRGNEQYF
CDR3nt: TGTGCCAGCTCACCAGACAGGGGGAACGAGCAGTACTTC

j_gene: TRBJ2-1
v_gene: TRBV7-8
d_gene: TRBD1
len: 16
abundance: -
CDR3aa: CASWSLGQGINNEQFF
CDR3nt: TGTGCCAGCTGGTCTCTGGGACAGGGCATTAACAATGAGCAGTTCTTC

j_gene: TRBJ2-1
v_gene: TRBV10-1
d_gene: TRBD2
len: 13
abundance: -
CDR3aa: CASSKLAGDEQFF
CDR3nt: TGCGCCAGCAGCAAGCTTGCGGGAGATGAGCAGTTCTTC

j_gene: TRBJ1-5
v_gene: TRBV28
d_gene: -
len: 19
abundance: -
CDR3aa: CASGSTRYRDSYSNQPQHF
CDR3nt: TGTGCCAGCGGCTCCACCAGATACCGGGACTCATATAGCAATCAGCCCCAGCATTTT

j_gene: TRBJ2-7
v_gene: TRBV11-3
d_gene: TRBD2
len: 14
abundance: -
CDR3aa: CASTGGGGPREQYF
CDR3nt: TGTGCCAGCACCGGCGGGGGAGGGCCGCGGGAGCAGTACTTC

j_gene: TRBJ2-5
v_gene: TRBV27
d_gene: TRBD2
len: 15
abundance: -
CDR3aa: CASSSGTRLIETQYF
CDR3nt: TGTGCCAGCAGTTCGGGGACTAGATTAATAGAGACCCAGTACTTC

j_gene: TRBJ1-2
v_gene: TRBV5-1
d_gene: -
len: 13
abundance: -
CDR3aa: CASSLDQRYGYTF
CDR3nt: TGCGCCAGCAGCTTGGATCAGCGCTATGGCTACACCTTC

j_gene: TRBJ2-1
v_gene: TRBV12-5
d_gene: TRBD1
len: 12
abundance: -
CDR3aa: CASGSGGNEQFF
CDR3nt: TGTGCTAGTGGTTCAGGGGGTAATGAGCAGTTCTTC

j_gene: TRBJ1-4
v_gene: TRBV25-1
d_gene: -
len: 15
abundance: -
CDR3aa: CASSISIPSGEKLFF
CDR3nt: TGTGCCAGCAGTATCTCAATTCCATCGGGGGAAAAACTGTTTTTT

j_gene: TRBJ2-2
v_gene: TRBV4-2
d_gene: -
len: 14
abundance: -
CDR3aa: CASSQDGGAGELFF
CDR3nt: TGTGCCAGCAGCCAAGATGGAGGGGCCGGGGAGCTGTTTTTT